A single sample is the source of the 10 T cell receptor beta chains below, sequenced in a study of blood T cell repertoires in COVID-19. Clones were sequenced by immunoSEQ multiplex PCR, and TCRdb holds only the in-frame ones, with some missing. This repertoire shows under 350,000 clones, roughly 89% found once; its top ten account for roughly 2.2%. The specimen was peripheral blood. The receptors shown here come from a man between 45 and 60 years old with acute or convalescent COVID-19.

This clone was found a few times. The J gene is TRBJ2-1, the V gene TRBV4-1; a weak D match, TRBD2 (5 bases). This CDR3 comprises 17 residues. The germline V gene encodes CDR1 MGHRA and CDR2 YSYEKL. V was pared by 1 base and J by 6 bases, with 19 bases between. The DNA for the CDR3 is TGCGCCAGCAGCCAAGGTGCGCTAGCTAGGGCGCGCAATGAGCAGTTCTTC. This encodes CASSQGALARARNEQFF.

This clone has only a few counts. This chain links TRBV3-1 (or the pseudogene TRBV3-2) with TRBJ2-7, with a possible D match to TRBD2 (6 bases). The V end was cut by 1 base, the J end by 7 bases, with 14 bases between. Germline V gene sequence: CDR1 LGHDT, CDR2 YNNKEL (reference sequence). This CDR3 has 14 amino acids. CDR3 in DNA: TGTGCCAGCAGCCAAGGCGGGGCTATGGGTGAGCAGTACTTC. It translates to CASSQGGAMGEQYF.

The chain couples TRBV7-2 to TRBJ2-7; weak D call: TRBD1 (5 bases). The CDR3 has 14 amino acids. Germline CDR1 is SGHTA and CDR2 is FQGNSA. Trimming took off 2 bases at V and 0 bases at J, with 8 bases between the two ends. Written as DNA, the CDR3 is TGTGCCAGCAGCTTACAGGGCAGCTCCTACGAGCAGTACTTC. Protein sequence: CASSLQGSSYEQYF.

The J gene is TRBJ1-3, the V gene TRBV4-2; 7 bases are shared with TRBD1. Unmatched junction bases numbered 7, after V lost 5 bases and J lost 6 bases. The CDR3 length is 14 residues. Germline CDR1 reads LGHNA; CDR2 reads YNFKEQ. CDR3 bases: TGTGCCAGCAGCACCCCTCAGGGGGAAAACACCATATATTTT. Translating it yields CASSTPQGENTIYF.

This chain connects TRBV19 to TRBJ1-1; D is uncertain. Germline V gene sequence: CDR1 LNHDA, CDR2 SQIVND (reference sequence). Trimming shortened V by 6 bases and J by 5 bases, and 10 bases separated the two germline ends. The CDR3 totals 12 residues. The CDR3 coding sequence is TGTGCCAGTAGCGAGAGGTATACTGAAGCTTTCTTT. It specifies CASSERYTEAFF.

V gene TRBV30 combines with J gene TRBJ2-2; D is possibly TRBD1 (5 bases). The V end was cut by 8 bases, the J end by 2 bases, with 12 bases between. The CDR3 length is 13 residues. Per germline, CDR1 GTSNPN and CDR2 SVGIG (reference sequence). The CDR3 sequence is CAGRRENTGELFF. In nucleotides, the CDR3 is TGTGCCGGGCGCAGGGAAAACACCGGGGAGCTGTTTTTT. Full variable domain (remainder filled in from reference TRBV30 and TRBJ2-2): SQTIHQWPATLVQPVGSPLSLECTVEGTSNPNLYWYRQAAGRGLQLLFYSVGIGQISSEVPQNLSASRPQDRQFILSSKKLLLSDSGFYLCAGRRENTGELFFGEGSRLTVL.

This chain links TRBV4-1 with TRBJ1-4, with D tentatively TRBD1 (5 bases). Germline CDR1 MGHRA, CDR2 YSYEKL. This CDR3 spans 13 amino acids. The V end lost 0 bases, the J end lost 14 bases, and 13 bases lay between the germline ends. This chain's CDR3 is CASSQDWQGFLFF. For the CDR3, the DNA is TGCGCCAGCAGCCAAGATTGGCAGGGCTTCCTGTTTTTT.

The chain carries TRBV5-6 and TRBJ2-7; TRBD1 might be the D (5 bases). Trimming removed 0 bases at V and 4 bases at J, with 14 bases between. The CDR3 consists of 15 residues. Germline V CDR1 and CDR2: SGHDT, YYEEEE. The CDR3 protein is CASSLVGRVNYEQYF. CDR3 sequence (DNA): TGTGCCAGCAGCTTGGTCGGCAGGGTGAATTACGAGCAGTACTTC.

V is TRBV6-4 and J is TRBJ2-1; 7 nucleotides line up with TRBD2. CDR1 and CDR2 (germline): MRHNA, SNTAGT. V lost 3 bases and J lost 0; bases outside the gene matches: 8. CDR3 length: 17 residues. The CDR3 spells CASSDSRGRASYNEQFF. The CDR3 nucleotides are TGTGCCAGCAGTGATTCGCGGGGGAGGGCCTCCTACAATGAGCAGTTCTTC.

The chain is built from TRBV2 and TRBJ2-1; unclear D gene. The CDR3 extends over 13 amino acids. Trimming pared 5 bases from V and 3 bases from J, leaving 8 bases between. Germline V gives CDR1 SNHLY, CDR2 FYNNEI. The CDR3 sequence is CASSYPGYNEQFF. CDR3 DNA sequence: TGTGCCAGCAGTTATCCGGGCTACAATGAGCAGTTCTTC.